Included here is one T cell receptor beta chain sequence, with context. The method was immunoSEQ multiplex PCR; TCRdb's version includes in-frame clones alone and lacks a portion of them. The table includes 150,000 to 190,000 clones, 93% detected once. This specimen comes from a study of control samples from healthy donors and cancer patients. Germline lookup yields CDR1 KGHSH and CDR2 LQKENI. After removal of 3 bases from V and 5 bases from J, the junction contained 5 bases not matched to a gene. There are 14 residues in the CDR3. Sequences were obtained from blood. This chain links TRBV18 with TRBJ2-7, with 9 bases aligning to TRBD1. The sequence was collected from a man aged 45-65 years in good health. The CDR3 DNA reads TGTGCCAGCTCACCCAGGGGACAGGGCGACGAGCAGTACTTC. Protein product: CASSPRGQGDEQYF. The full variable domain, rest sourced from reference TRBV18 and TRBJ2-7, is NAGVMQNPRHLVRRRGQEARLRCSPMKGHSHVYWYRQLPEEGLKFMVYLQKENIIDESGMPKERFSAEFPKEGPSILRIQQVVRGDSAAYFCASSPRGQGDEQYFGPGTRLTVT.